This T cell receptor beta chain derives from a study of human T cells and chemical hapten exposure. Background on the study: Sensitization applied 2% DPC to roughly 2 cm by roughly 2 cm of upper inner arm skin. General observations from the study: TCRs whose frequency exceeded 1 in 1000 remained the same following DPC sensitization.

Via MiXCR, TCRdb re-called the RACE reads, giving one row per CDR3 protein. Here the sample spans some 400,000 distinct CDR3 sequences, around 5% being singletons. The germline gives CDR1 SNHLY, CDR2 FYNNEI. The ends were cut back, 2 bases at V and 6 bases at J, with 9 bases in the middle. The CDR3 runs 13 residues. Documented time point: patch test 1, 2 weeks after DPC sensitization. Sample treatment: therapeutic diphenylcyclopropenone sensitization with weekly scalp DPC. This clonotype was detected only a few times. The antigen is unknown. The J gene is TRBJ2-3, the V gene TRBV2; D gene unclear. The clonotype originates from a woman between 45 and 60 years old with alopecia areata. Some clones in this sample may be carry-over from other donors' samples. The specimen was whole blood, collected in connection with sensitization to the hapten diphenylcyclopropenone (DPC). The CDR3 nucleotides read TGTGCCAGCAGTGAAACATCCCCCGATACGCAGTATTTT. Its protein is CASSETSPDTQYF.